Following are 10 T cell receptor beta chains from one sample sequenced in a study of blood T cell repertoires in COVID-19. The repertoire was sequenced with immunoSEQ multiplex PCR; TCRdb's copy has only in-frame clones and lacks some. The sample carries some 250,000 clones, roughly 89% recorded once. The sequenced sample consisted of PBMCs or T cells enriched from blood (not recorded which). The receptors here all came from a man between 35 and 55 years old who had recovered from COVID-19.

V gene TRBV28 combines with J gene TRBJ2-7, with 7 bases aligning to TRBD1. The CDR3 spans 15 residues. In germline, CDR1 is MDHEN, CDR2 SYDVKM. The J segment lost 2 bases and the V segment lost 6 bases, leaving 10 bases of the junction unmatched. DNA for the CDR3: TGTGCCAGCAGCCACTCGACAGGGTCGGCCTACGAGCAGTACTTC. It is translated as CASSHSTGSAYEQYF.

The gene calls are TRBV7-2 and TRBJ2-5, with D perhaps matching TRBD2 (5 bases). Germline values: CDR1 SGHTA, CDR2 FQGNSA. The CDR3 totals 17 residues. Trimming cost V 2 bases and J 5 bases, with 21 bases left between them. CDR3 coding DNA: TGTGCCAGCAGCTTATTCTTCAGTTCGGGGATGGGGGAGACCCAGTACTTC. This codes for CASSLFFSSGMGETQYF.

This clone was counted between two and nine times. The gene calls are TRBV7-6 and TRBJ1-1, with D uncertain. This CDR3 comprises 14 residues. Germline assignment: CDR1 SGHVS and CDR2 FNYEAQ. Trimming stripped 1 base from V and 1 base from J, with 7 bases between. Here the CDR3 reads CASSLGWQNTEAFF. CDR3 DNA sequence: TGTGCCAGCAGCTTAGGATGGCAGAACACTGAAGCTTTCTTT.

The chain uses TRBV7-6 and TRBJ2-7; 9 nucleotides line up with TRBD1. V shed 4 bases, J shed 5 bases, and the junction held 15 bases outside the gene matches. Germline values: CDR1 SGHVS, CDR2 FNYEAQ. The CDR3 runs to 17 residues. CDR3 residues: CASSSHSTGGLAHEQYF. CDR3 nucleotide sequence: TGTGCCAGCAGCTCTCATTCGACAGGGGGTCTCGCCCACGAGCAGTACTTC.

The chain recombines TRBV4-3 with TRBJ2-1; D possibly corresponds to TRBD1 (7 bases). The CDR3 is 14 amino acids. Germline loops: CDR1 LGHNA, CDR2 YSLEER. The ends were cut back, 8 bases at V and 12 bases at J, with 23 bases in the middle. CDR3 bases: TGCGCCAGCCGAATGGACAGGTTGTCGGAGGGGCAGTTCTTC. Encoded protein: CASRMDRLSEGQFF.

The rearrangement joins TRBV28 to TRBJ2-3; 9 bases are shared with TRBD2. Germline values: CDR1 MDHEN, CDR2 SYDVKM. The CDR3 contains 15 residues. Trimming took 5 bases from V and 5 from J; bases not matched to a gene: 8. CDR3 bases: TGTGCCAGCAGTCAAGTAGCGGGAGAGCGAGATACGCAGTATTTT. Translating it yields CASSQVAGERDTQYF.

The V gene is TRBV7-2, the J gene TRBJ1-5; 7 positions match TRBD1. Looked up from germline, CDR1 is SGHTA and CDR2 is FQGNSA. CDR3 size: 15 residues. V lost 2 bases to trimming and J lost 2 bases; unmatched junction nucleotides: 3. The CDR3 sequence is CASSLWGTGNQPQHF. The CDR3 bases are TGTGCCAGCAGCTTATGGGGGACAGGCAATCAGCCCCAGCATTTT.

The chain joins TRBV3-1 (or the pseudogene TRBV3-2) to TRBJ2-1, with 9 bases identical to TRBD2. Germline V CDR1 and CDR2: LGHDT, YNNKEL (reference sequence). CDR3 length: 14 amino acids. J lost 8 bases, V lost 3 bases, and 5 bases had no gene match. In DNA, the CDR3 is TGTGCCAGCAGCCACGGGACTAGCCCCGATGAGCAGTTCTTC. It specifies CASSHGTSPDEQFF.

The chain is built from TRBV24-1 and TRBJ1-1; D gene uncertain. The CDR3 contains 13 residues. V lost 4 bases and J 8 bases, leaving 13 bases between the germline ends. Germline lookup yields CDR1 KGHDR and CDR2 SFDVKD. The CDR3 coding sequence is TGTGCCACCAGTGACTACCCCGGCGGGGAAGCTTTCTTT. It yields the protein CATSDYPGGEAFF.

V is TRBV7-8 and J is TRBJ2-7; 7 nucleotides line up with TRBD1. Germline lookup yields CDR1 SGHVS and CDR2 FQNEAQ. V was clipped by 5 bases and J by 9 bases; unmatched bases: 10. The CDR3 is 13 residues long. The CDR3 DNA reads TGTGCCAGCAGCCTGGGACAGACTACGTGGCAGTACTTC. Protein: CASSLGQTTWQYF.